This T cell receptor beta chain was retrieved from a study of cytomegalovirus exposure and HLA in healthy donors. The wider study: From some 180 million T cells, an earlier analysis saw roughly 110 million unique TCR beta sequences. Across 350 to 500 genotyped donors, 65% to 90% landed in the Caucasian-associated ancestry cluster. General study points: With high specificity and sensitivity, the classifier reportedly diagnosed cytomegalovirus status. Presence/absence analyses assumed roughly uniform sequencing depth across donors.

The PCR was carried out with 60 Vbeta primers and 13 Jbeta primers. Profiling relied on immunoSEQ multiplex PCR, and the TCRdb table lists in-frame clones only, not all of them. This table holds around 63,000 clones, approximately 80% found once. A remark on this clone: Its specificity is unknown.

Per germline, CDR1 LGHNA and CDR2 YSLEER. Trimming removed 2 bases from V and 6 bases from J; junction bases left unmatched: 14. The CDR3 is 17 amino acids. Sample: PBMCs. This clonotype was sampled from a woman aged 25 to 39 in good health and CMV-seronegative. The chain recombines TRBV4-3 with TRBJ2-3; 7 positions match TRBD2. CDR3 amino acids: CASSQPTGPGGSDTQYF. In DNA, the CDR3 is TGCGCCAGCAGCCAACCTACGGGGCCCGGGGGGTCGGATACGCAGTATTTT.